This TCR beta chain was observed in a study of beta chain features in type 1 diabetes. Overall study results and limits: TCRB CDR3 length was moderately but significantly reduced in all four CD4+ subsets of Type 1 diabetes patients.

This clone has just a few counts. Antigen specificity is unknown. The authors reverse transcribed all of the isolated RNA, so sequencing captured expressed TCRB transcripts. Sequenced naive, central memory and regulatory T cell samples produced an average of about 3.57 million reads. Using immunoSEQ multiplex PCR, the repertoire was profiled, and TCRdb retains in-frame clones only, with some absent. The table lists about 150,000 clones, 8.5% to 14% of them singletons. The V end lost 0 bases, the J end lost 4 bases, and 7 bases lay between the germline ends. CDR1 is SGDLS and CDR2 is YYNGEE in the germline V gene. CDR3 length equals 13 residues.

Sequencing was done on a sample of central memory CD4+ T cells from blood. The J gene is TRBJ1-2, the V gene TRBV9; D ambiguous. The source is a man aged 18-30 years in good health. The CDR3 region has the DNA TGTGCCAGCAGCGTAGATGTTAGCTATGGCTACACCTTC. Translating gives CASSVDVSYGYTF.